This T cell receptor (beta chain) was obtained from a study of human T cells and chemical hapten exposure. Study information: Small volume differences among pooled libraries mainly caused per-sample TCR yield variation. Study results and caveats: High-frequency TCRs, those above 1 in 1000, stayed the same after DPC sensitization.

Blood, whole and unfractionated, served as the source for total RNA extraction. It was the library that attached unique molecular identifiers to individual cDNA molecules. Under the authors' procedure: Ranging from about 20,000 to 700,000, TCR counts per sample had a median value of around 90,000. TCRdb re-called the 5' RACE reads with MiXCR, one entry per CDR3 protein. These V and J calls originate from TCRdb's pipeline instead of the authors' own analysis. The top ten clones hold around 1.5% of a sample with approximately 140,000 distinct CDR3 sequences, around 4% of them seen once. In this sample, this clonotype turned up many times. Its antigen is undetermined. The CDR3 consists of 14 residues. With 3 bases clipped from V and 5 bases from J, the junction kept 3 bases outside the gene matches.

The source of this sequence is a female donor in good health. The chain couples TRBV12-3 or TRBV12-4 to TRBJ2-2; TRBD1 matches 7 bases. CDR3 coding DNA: TGTGCCAGCAGTTTCCGACAGGGAACCGGGGAGCTGTTTTTT. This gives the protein CASSFRQGTGELFF.